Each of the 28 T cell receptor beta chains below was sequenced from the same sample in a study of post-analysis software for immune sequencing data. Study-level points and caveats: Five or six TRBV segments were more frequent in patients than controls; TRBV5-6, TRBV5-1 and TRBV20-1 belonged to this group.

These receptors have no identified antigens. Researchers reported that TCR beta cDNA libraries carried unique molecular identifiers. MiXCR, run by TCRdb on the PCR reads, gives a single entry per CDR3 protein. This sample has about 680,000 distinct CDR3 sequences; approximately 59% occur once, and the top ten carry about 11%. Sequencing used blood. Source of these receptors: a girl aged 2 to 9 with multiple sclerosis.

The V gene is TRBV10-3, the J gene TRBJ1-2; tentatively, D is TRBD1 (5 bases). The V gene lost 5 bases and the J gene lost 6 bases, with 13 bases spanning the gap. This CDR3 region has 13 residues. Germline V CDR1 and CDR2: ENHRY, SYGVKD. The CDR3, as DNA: TGTGCCATCAGTATCGAGGGGTTTGATGGCTACACCTTC. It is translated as CAISIEGFDGYTF.

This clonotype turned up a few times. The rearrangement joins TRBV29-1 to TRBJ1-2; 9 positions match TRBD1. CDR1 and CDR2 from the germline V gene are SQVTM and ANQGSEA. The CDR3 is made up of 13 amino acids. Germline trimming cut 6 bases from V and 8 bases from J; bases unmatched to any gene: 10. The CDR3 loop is CSVVTGGWDGYTF. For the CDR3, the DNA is TGCAGCGTAGTTACAGGGGGCTGGGACGGCTACACCTTC.

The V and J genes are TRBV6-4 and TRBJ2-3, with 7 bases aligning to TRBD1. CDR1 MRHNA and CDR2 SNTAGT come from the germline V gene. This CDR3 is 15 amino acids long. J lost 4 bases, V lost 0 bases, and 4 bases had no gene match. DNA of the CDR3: TGTGCCAGCAGTGACTCAGGGGGCGCCGCAGATACGCAGTATTTT. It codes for CASSDSGGAADTQYF.

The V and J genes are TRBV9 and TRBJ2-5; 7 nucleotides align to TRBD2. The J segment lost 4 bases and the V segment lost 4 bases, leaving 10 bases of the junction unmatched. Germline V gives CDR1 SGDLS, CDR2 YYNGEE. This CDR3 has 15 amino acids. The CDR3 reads CASSSSGGSGETQYF. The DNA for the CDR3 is TGTGCCAGCAGCTCCTCGGGGGGTAGTGGAGAGACCCAGTACTTC.

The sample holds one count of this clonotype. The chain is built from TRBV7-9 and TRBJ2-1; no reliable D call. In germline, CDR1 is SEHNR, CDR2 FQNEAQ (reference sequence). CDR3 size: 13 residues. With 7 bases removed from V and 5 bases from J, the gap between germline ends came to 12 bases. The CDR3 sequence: CASNLLSDNEQFF. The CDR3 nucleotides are TGTGCCAGCAACTTGCTATCAGACAATGAGCAGTTCTTC. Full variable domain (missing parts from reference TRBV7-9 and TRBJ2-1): DTGVSQNPRHKITKRGQNVTFRCDPISEHNRLYWYRQTLGQGPEFLTYFQNEAQLEKSRLLSDRFSAERPKGSFSTLEIQRTEQGDSAMYLCASNLLSDNEQFFGPGTRLTVL.

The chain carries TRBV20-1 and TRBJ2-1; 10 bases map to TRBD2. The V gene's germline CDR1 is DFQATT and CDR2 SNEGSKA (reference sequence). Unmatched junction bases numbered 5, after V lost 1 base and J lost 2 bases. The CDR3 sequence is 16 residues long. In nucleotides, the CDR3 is TGCAGTGCTAGAGGACTAGCGGGTCTTACCTACAATGAGCAGTTCTTC. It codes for CSARGLAGLTYNEQFF.

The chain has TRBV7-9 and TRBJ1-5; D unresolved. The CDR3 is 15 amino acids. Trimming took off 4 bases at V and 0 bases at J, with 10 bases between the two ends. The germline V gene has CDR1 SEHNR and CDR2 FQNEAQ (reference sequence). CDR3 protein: CASSYDIDSNQPQHF. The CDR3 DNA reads TGTGCCAGCAGCTACGACATCGATAGCAATCAGCCCCAGCATTTT.

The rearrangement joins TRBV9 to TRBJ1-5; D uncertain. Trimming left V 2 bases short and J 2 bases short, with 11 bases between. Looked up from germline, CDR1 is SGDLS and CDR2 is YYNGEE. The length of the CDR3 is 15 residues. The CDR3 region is CASSVAGGGNQPQHF. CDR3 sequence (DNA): TGTGCCAGCAGCGTCGCAGGTGGGGGCAATCAGCCCCAGCATTTT. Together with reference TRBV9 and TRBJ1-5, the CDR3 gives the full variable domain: DSGVTQTPKHLITATGQRVTLRCSPRSGDLSVYWYQQSLDQGLQFLIQYYNGEERAKGNILERFSAQQFPDLHSELNLSSLELGDSALYFCASSVAGGGNQPQHFGDGTRLSIL.

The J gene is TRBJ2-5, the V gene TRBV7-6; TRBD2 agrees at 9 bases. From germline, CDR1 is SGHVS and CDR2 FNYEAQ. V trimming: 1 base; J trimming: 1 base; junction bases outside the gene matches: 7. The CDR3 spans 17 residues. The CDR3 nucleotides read TGTGCCAGCAGCTTAGATCCTAGCGGGGCCTTCCAAGAGACCCAGTACTTC. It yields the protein CASSLDPSGAFQETQYF.

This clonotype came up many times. This CDR3 is CASSRTSGNEQFF. CDR3 DNA: TGTGCCAGCAGTCGGACTAGCGGCAATGAGCAGTTCTTC. J is TRBJ2-1 and V is TRBV27; 10 bases are a match to TRBD2. V dropped 5 bases and J dropped 6; count of bases not matched to a gene: 1. CDR1 is MNHEY and CDR2 is SMNVEV in the germline V gene (reference sequence). This CDR3 is built from 13 residues.

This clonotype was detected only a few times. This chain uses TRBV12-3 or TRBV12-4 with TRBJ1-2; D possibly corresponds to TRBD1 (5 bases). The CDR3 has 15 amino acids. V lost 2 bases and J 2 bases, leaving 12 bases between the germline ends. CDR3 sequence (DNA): TGTGCCAGCAGTTTATCTGGGGCCGGCAACTATGGCTACACCTTC. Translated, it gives CASSLSGAGNYGYTF.

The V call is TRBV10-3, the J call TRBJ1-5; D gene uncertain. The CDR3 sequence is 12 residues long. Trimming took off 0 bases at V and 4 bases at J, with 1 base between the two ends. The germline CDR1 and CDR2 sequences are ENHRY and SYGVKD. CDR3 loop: CAISESNQPQHF. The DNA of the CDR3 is TGTGCCATCAGTGAGTCTAATCAGCCCCAGCATTTT.

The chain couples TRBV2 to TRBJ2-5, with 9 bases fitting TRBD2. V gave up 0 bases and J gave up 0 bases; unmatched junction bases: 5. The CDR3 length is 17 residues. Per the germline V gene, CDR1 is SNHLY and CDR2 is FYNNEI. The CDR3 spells CASSEARGGRYQETQYF. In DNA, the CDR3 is TGTGCCAGCAGTGAAGCGCGGGGGGGAAGATACCAAGAGACCCAGTACTTC.

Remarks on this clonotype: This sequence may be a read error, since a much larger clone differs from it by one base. CDR3 in amino acids: CSVEGGMGYNEQFF. CDR3 sequence (DNA): TGCAGCGTTGAAGGAGGTATGGGGTACAATGAGCAGTTCTTC. The chain recombines TRBV29-1 with TRBJ2-1; D gene ambiguous. CDR3 length: 14 residues. Between the trimmed V and J ends, which lost 1 base and 4 bases, there was a span of 11 bases. The germline gives CDR1 SQVTM, CDR2 ANQGSEA.

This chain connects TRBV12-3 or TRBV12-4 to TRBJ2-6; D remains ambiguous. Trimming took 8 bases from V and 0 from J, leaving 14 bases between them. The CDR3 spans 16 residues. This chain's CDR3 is CASRTQISSGANVLTF. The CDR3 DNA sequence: TGTGCCAGCCGCACTCAGATTAGCTCTGGGGCCAACGTCCTGACTTTC.

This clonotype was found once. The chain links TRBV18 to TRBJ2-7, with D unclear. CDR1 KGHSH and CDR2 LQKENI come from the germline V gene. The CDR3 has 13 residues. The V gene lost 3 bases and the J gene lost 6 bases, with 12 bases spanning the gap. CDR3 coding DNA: TGTGCCAGCTCACCCCTCCCGTCGGGCGAGCAGTACTTC. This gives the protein CASSPLPSGEQYF.

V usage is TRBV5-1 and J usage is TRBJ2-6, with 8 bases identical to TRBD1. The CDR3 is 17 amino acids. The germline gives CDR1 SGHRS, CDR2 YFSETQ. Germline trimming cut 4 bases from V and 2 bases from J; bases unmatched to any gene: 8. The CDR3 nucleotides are TGCGCCAGCAGCGCCTCAGGGGGCGTCCCTGGGGCCAACGTCCTGACTTTC. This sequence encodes CASSASGGVPGANVLTF.

The CDR3 is CASSLGTTPTDTQYF. The CDR3 coding sequence is TGTGCCAGCAGCTTAGGGACCACCCCCACAGATACGCAGTATTTT. The gene calls are TRBV7-2 and TRBJ2-3; D is undetermined. Deletions cut 1 base from V and 2 bases from J, with 10 bases between. CDR3 length: 15 amino acids. Germline V gene data show CDR1 as SGHTA and CDR2 as FQGNSA. Full variable domain (missing parts from reference TRBV7-2 and TRBJ2-3): GAGVSQSPSNKVTEKGKDVELRCDPISGHTALYWYRQSLGQGLEFLIYFQGNSAPDKSGLPSDRFSAERTGGSVSTLTIQRTQQEDSAVYLCASSLGTTPTDTQYFGPGTRLTVL.

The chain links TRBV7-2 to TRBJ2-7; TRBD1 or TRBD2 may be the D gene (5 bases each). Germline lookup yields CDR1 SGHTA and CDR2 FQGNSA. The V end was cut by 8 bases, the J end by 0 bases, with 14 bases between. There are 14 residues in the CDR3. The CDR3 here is CASSRDRGSYEQYF. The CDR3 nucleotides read TGTGCCAGCTCTCGGGACCGCGGCTCCTACGAGCAGTACTTC.

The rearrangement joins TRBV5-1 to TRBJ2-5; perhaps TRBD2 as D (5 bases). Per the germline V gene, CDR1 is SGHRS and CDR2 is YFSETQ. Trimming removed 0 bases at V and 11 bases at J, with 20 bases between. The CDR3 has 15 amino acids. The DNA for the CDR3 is TGCGCCAGCAGCTTGGAACGGCGGACGGTCGGGGAGCAGTACTTC. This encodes CASSLERRTVGEQYF.

This CDR3 reads CASKESGTDYGYTF. The CDR3 DNA reads TGTGCCAGCAAGGAGTCCGGGACAGACTATGGCTACACCTTC. The chain combines TRBV6-5 with TRBJ1-2, with TRBD1 identical over 7 bases. The germline V gene has CDR1 MNHEY and CDR2 SVGAGI. The CDR3 consists of 14 residues. The J segment lost 3 bases and the V segment lost 7 bases, leaving 8 bases of the junction unmatched.

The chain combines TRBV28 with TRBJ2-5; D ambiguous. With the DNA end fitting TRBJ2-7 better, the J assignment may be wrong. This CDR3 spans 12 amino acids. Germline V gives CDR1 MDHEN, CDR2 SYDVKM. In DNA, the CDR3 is TGTGCCAGCAGTACGACGCGTAACGAGCAGTACTTC. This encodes CASSTTRNEQYF.

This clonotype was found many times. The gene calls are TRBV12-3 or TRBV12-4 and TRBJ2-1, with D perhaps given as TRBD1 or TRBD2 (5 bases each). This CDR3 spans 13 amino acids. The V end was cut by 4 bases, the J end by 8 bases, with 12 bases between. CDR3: CASSSGPVDEQFF. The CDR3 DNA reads TGTGCCAGCAGTTCGGGACCGGTGGATGAGCAGTTCTTC.

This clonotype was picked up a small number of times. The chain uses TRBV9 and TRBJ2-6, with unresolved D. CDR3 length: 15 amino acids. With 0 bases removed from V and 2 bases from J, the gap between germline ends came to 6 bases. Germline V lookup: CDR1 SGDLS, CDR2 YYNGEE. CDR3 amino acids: CASSVGTTGANVLTF. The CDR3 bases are TGTGCCAGCAGCGTAGGGACGACTGGGGCCAACGTCCTGACTTTC. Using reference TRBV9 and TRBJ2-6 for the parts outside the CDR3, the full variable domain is DSGVTQTPKHLITATGQRVTLRCSPRSGDLSVYWYQQSLDQGLQFLIQYYNGEERAKGNILERFSAQQFPDLHSELNLSSLELGDSALYFCASSVGTTGANVLTFGAGSRLTVL.

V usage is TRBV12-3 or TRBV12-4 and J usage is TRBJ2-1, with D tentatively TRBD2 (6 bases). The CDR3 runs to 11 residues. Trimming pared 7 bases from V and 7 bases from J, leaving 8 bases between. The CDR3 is CASKTSNEQFF. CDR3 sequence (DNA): TGTGCCAGCAAGACTAGTAATGAGCAGTTCTTC.

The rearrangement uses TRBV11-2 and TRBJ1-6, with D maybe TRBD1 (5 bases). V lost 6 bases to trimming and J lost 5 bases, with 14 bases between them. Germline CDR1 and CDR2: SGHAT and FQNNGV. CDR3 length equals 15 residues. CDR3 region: CASRKPGLNNSPLHF. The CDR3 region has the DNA TGTGCCAGCAGAAAGCCGGGACTGAATAATTCACCCCTCCACTTT.

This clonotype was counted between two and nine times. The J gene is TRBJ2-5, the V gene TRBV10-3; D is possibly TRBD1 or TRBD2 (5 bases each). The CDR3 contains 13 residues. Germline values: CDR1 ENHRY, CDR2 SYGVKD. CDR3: CAAGARGEETQYF. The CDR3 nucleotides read TGTGCTGCTGGGGCGAGGGGCGAAGAGACCCAGTACTTC.

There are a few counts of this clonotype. The CDR3 is CSVPGRRNEQFF. CDR3 DNA sequence: TGCAGCGTCCCGGGACGGAGAAATGAGCAGTTCTTC. The V and J genes are TRBV29-1 and TRBJ2-1; D possibly matches TRBD1 or TRBD2 (5 bases each). This CDR3 has 12 amino acids. Germline V gene data show CDR1 as SQVTM and CDR2 as ANQGSEA. V was shortened by 6 bases and J by 7 bases, with 13 bases between the two germline ends.